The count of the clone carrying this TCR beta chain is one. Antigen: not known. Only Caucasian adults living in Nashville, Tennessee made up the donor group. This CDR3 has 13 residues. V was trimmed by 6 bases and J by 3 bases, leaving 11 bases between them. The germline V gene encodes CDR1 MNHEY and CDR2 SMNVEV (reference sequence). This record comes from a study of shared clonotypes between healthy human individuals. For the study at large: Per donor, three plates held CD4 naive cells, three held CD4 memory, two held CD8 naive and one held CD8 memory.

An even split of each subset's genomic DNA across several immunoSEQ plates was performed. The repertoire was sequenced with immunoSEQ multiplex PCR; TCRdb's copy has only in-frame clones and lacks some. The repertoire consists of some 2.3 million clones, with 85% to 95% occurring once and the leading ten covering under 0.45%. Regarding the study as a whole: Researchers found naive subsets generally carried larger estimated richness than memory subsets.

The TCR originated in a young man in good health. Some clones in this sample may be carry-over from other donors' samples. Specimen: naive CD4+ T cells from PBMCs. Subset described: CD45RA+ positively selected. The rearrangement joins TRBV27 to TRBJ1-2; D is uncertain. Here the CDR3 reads CASRPRWDYGYTF. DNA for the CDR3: TGTGCCAGCAGGCCCCGCTGGGACTATGGCTACACCTTC.